The 21 T cell receptor beta chains given below trace back to one sample, sequenced in a study of cytomegalovirus exposure and HLA in healthy donors. Amplification used 60 Vbeta primers and 13 Jbeta primers. Sequenced by immunoSEQ multiplex PCR; TCRdb stores in-frame clones only, minus some. The data hold about 200,000 clones, with around 85% observed a single time. Source material: PBMCs. These receptor sequences come from a girl aged 2 to 9 in good health and CMV-seronegative.

A few counts support this clone. The chain is built from TRBV2 and TRBJ2-1, with D unclear. Trimming left V 2 bases short and J 15 bases short, with 2 bases between. The CDR3 consists of 8 residues. Germline V gene lookup returns CDR1 SNHLY and CDR2 FYNNEI. This chain's CDR3 is CASSELFF. The CDR3 bases are TGTGCCAGCAGTGAACTGTTCTTC.

V usage is TRBV27 and J usage is TRBJ1-5; 10 bases agree with TRBD1. V dropped 5 bases and J dropped 3; count of bases not matched to a gene: 7. CDR1 and CDR2 from the germline V gene are MNHEY and SMNVEV (reference sequence). The CDR3 contains 16 residues. CDR3 in amino acids: CASSARDRGNNQPQHF. The CDR3 nucleotides read TGTGCCAGCAGTGCCCGGGACAGGGGAAACAATCAGCCCCAGCATTTT.

Only one count was recorded for this clone. The chain uses TRBV5-1 and TRBJ1-6; 10 bases are a match to TRBD1. Losses at the gene ends were 2 bases for V and 8 bases for J; bases not matched to a gene: 1. Germline V lookup: CDR1 SGHRS, CDR2 YFSETQ. The CDR3 consists of 14 residues. CDR3 loop: CASSLDRGHSPLHF. CDR3 nucleotide sequence: TGCGCCAGCAGCTTAGACAGGGGGCATTCACCCCTCCACTTT.

The chain recombines TRBV18 with TRBJ2-7; no clear D gene. CDR1 KGHSH and CDR2 LQKENI come from the germline V gene. The CDR3 is made up of 14 amino acids. The V and J ends lost 0 bases and 5 bases respectively, with 11 bases between them. The CDR3 nucleotides are TGTGCCAGCTCACCACCCTCACAGCCTGACGAGCAGTACTTC. Protein: CASSPPSQPDEQYF.

The rearrangement joins TRBV14 to TRBJ1-2; weak D call: TRBD1 (5 bases). V was shortened by 1 base and J by 6 bases, with 15 bases between the two germline ends. Germline V gene lookup returns CDR1 SGHDN and CDR2 FVKESK. The CDR3 length is 15 residues. The CDR3 nucleotides read TGTGCCAGCAGCCAAGTGCACAGGTCGGGCGATGGCTACACCTTC. Its translation: CASSQVHRSGDGYTF.

The chain joins TRBV29-1 to TRBJ1-2; D perhaps matches TRBD1 (6 bases). This CDR3 region has 18 residues. Looked up from germline, CDR1 is SQVTM and CDR2 is ANQGSEA. Trimming took off 5 bases at V and 7 bases at J, with 32 bases between the two ends. DNA for the CDR3: TGCAGCGTTAGGGGGAAGGGCGTTCGGCCCCCGCATGGGTTTGGCTACACCTTC. It specifies CSVRGKGVRPPHGFGYTF.

This sequence joins TRBV29-1 and TRBJ1-3; TRBD1 aligns across 7 bases. The V segment lost 5 bases and the J segment 0 bases; nucleotides outside the gene matches: 4. This CDR3 has 14 amino acids. Looked up from germline, CDR1 is SQVTM and CDR2 is ANQGSEA. CDR3 residues: CSVQDRNSGNTIYF. The CDR3 coding sequence is TGCAGCGTTCAGGACAGGAACTCTGGAAACACCATATATTTT.

The chain links TRBV6-5 to TRBJ1-1; a possible D gene is TRBD1 (5 bases). Trimming removed 2 bases at V and 7 bases at J, with 11 bases between. The CDR3 covers 13 residues. CDR1 MNHEY and CDR2 SVGAGI come from the germline V gene. In nucleotides, the CDR3 is TGTGCCAGCAGTTACGGCAGGGCTTATGAAGCTTTCTTT. This translates into CASSYGRAYEAFF.

The V gene is TRBV19, the J gene TRBJ1-4; D gene unclear. CDR1 and CDR2 from the germline V gene are LNHDA and SQIVND (reference sequence). Trimming took 5 bases from V and 7 from J, leaving 11 bases between them. CDR3 length: 13 amino acids. CDR3 nucleotides: TGTGCCAGTAGTCTGAACCGGGGTGAAAAACTGTTTTTT. Translated, it gives CASSLNRGEKLFF.

The chain carries TRBV7-2 and TRBJ1-1; 7 bases match TRBD1. J was trimmed by 5 bases and V by 5 bases; bases with no gene match: 8. Germline V gives CDR1 SGHTA, CDR2 FQGNSA. The CDR3 covers 14 residues. In nucleotides, the CDR3 is TGTGCCAGCAGCCCCCGACAGGGAAGAACTGAAGCTTTCTTT. Protein: CASSPRQGRTEAFF.

This sequence joins TRBV21-1 and TRBJ2-5; whether TRBD1, the table's D call, matches the DNA was not checked. With the DNA end fitting TRBJ2-7 better, the J assignment may be wrong. TRBV21-1 is flagged as a pseudogene. The CDR3 loop spans 16 amino acids. In nucleotides, the CDR3 is TGTGCCAGGGAAAAACCCCGACAGGGTACCCGCTACGAGCAGTACTTC. Its protein is CAREKPRQGTRYEQYF.

The CDR3 loop reads CATSRDSKASSSPLHF. The CDR3 DNA reads as TGTGCCACCAGCAGAGATTCCAAAGCCTCGAGCTCACCCCTCCACTTT. The chain links TRBV15 to TRBJ1-6; D is unresolved. Germline V gene sequence: CDR1 LNHNV, CDR2 YYDKDF (reference sequence). The V and J ends lost 0 bases and 10 bases respectively, with 16 bases between them. This CDR3 has 16 residues.

The chain recombines TRBV7-3 with TRBJ2-5; 11 positions match TRBD2. Germline V gene sequence: CDR1 SGHTA, CDR2 FQGTGA. The CDR3 contains 14 residues. V was pared by 5 bases and J by 4 bases, with 3 bases of the junction left unmatched. For the CDR3, the DNA is TGTGCCAGCAGCCGCGGGACTAGCGGAGAGACCCAGTACTTC. Its protein is CASSRGTSGETQYF.

The chain combines TRBV25-1 with TRBJ1-1; D ambiguous. In germline, CDR1 is MGHDK, CDR2 SYGVNS. V was clipped by 1 base and J by 8 bases, with 5 bases between them. CDR3 length equals 11 residues. The CDR3 DNA reads as TGTGCCAGCAGTGAATCTCTAGAAGCTTTCTTT. Protein sequence: CASSESLEAFF.

This chain uses TRBV2 with TRBJ2-7; TRBD2 is a possible D gene (6 bases). V dropped 3 bases and J dropped 0 bases, with 12 bases sitting between them. CDR3 size: 15 residues. Germline CDR1 is SNHLY and CDR2 is FYNNEI. The CDR3 is CASSDSAGFSYEQYF. The CDR3 DNA reads as TGTGCCAGCAGTGACTCGGCGGGGTTCTCCTACGAGCAGTACTTC.

The V gene is TRBV7-6, the J gene TRBJ2-5; D is perhaps TRBD2 (6 bases). Germline V gene sequence: CDR1 SGHVS, CDR2 FNYEAQ. V was trimmed by 1 base and J by 2 bases, leaving 11 bases between them. The CDR3 runs 15 residues. CDR3 residues: CASSLGGTRQETQYF. The CDR3 DNA reads as TGTGCCAGCAGCTTAGGGGGGACTCGTCAAGAGACCCAGTACTTC.

The chain couples TRBV5-1 to TRBJ2-1; D gene uncertain. The CDR3 loop spans 14 amino acids. Germline CDR1 and CDR2: SGHRS and YFSETQ. V gave up 0 bases and J gave up 3 bases, with 7 bases separating them. The CDR3, as DNA: TGCGCCAGCAGCTTGGAAGGAGTCTACAATGAGCAGTTCTTC. Its protein is CASSLEGVYNEQFF. The whole variable domain, filled in from reference TRBV5-1 and TRBJ2-1, reads KAGVTQTPRYLIKTRGQQVTLSCSPISGHRSVSWYQQTPGQGLQFLFEYFSETQRNKGNFPGRFSGRQFSNSRSEMNVSTLELGDSALYLCASSLEGVYNEQFFGPGTRLTVL.

The chain joins TRBV9 to TRBJ1-2, with 9 bases lining up with TRBD1. The CDR3 totals 13 residues. V was pared by 3 bases and J by 4 bases, with 1 base of the junction left unmatched. CDR1 SGDLS and CDR2 YYNGEE come from the germline V gene. The CDR3 protein is CASSGQGVYGYTF. The CDR3, as DNA: TGTGCCAGCAGCGGACAGGGGGTCTATGGCTACACCTTC.

This clone was counted between two and nine times. The V and J genes are TRBV4-2 and TRBJ2-3, with 9 bases identical to TRBD2. Germline CDR1 reads LGHNA; CDR2 reads YNFKEQ. The J segment lost 6 bases and the V segment lost 10 bases, leaving 14 bases of the junction unmatched. The CDR3 contains 15 residues. CDR3 sequence (DNA): TGTGCCACCACAGTGGACCTAGCGGGATGGGATACGCAGTATTTT. This encodes CATTVDLAGWDTQYF.

The genes are TRBV6-5 and TRBJ1-1; a possible D gene is TRBD1 (5 bases). The ends were cut back, 1 base at V and 3 bases at J, with 15 bases in the middle. Germline CDR1 is MNHEY and CDR2 is SVGAGI. CDR3 length: 16 amino acids. In nucleotides, the CDR3 is TGTGCCAGCAGTTACTGGTGGGGGGGAGGGGACACTGAAGCTTTCTTT. Its translation is CASSYWWGGGDTEAFF.

The V gene is TRBV19, the J gene TRBJ1-4; TRBD1 might be the D (5 bases). CDR1 is LNHDA, CDR2 SQIVND, per germline (reference sequence). Deletions cut 5 bases from V and 5 bases from J, with 18 bases between. This CDR3 has 16 residues. The CDR3 bases are TGTGCCAGTAGTGCCTCCTTCGGGGGGAAAAATGAAAAACTGTTTTTT. Translated: CASSASFGGKNEKLFF.